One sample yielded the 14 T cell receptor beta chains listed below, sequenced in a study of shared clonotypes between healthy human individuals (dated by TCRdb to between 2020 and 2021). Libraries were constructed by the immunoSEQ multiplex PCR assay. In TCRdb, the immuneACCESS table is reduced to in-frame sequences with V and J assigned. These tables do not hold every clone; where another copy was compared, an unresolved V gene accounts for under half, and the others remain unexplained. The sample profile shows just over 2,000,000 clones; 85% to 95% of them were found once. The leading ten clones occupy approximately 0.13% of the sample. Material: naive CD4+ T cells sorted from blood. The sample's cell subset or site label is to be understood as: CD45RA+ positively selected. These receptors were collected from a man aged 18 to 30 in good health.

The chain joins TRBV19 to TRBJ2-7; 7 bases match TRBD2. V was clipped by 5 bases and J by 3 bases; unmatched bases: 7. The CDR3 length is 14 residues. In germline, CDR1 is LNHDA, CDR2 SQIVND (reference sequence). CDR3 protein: CASSRERDGYEQYF. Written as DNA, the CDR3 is TGTGCCAGTAGTCGAGAGCGGGACGGCTACGAGCAGTACTTC.

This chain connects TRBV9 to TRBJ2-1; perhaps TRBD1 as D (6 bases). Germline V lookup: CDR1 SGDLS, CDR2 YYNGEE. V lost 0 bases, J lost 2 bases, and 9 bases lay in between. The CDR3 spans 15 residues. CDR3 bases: TGTGCCAGCAGCGTAGGGGACACTACCTACAATGAGCAGTTCTTC. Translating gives CASSVGDTTYNEQFF.

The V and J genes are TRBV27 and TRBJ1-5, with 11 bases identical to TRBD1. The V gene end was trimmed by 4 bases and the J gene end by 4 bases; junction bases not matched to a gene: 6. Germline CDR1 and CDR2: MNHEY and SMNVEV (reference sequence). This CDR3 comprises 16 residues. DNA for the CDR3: TGTGCCAGCAGTTCCCCCGGGACAGGGGGAAATCAGCCCCAGCATTTT. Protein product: CASSSPGTGGNQPQHF.

The CDR3, as DNA: TGTGCCATCAGTGAGTCAGGCCTGGATGGCTACACCTTC. Its translation is CAISESGLDGYTF. The V gene is TRBV10-3, the J gene TRBJ1-2; D is unclear. The germline V gene encodes CDR1 ENHRY and CDR2 SYGVKD. V was trimmed by 0 bases and J by 6 bases, leaving 8 bases between them. This CDR3 is built from 13 residues.

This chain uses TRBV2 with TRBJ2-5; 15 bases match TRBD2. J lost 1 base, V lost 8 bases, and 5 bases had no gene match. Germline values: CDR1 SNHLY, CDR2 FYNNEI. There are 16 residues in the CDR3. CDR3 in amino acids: CASSGLAGGTQETQYF. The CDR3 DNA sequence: TGTGCCAGCTCAGGACTAGCGGGGGGGACCCAAGAGACCCAGTACTTC.

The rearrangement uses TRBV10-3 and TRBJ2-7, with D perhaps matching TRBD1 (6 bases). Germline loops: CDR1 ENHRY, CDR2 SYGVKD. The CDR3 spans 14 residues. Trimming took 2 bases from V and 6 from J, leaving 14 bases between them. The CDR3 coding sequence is TGTGCCATCAGTGAGCCACCTCAGGGGAGCGAGCAGTACTTC. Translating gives CAISEPPQGSEQYF.

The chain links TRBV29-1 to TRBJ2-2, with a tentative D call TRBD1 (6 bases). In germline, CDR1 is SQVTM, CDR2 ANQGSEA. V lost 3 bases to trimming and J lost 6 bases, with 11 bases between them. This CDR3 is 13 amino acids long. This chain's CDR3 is CSVDRGISGELFF. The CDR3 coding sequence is TGCAGCGTTGACAGGGGAATATCCGGGGAGCTGTTTTTT.

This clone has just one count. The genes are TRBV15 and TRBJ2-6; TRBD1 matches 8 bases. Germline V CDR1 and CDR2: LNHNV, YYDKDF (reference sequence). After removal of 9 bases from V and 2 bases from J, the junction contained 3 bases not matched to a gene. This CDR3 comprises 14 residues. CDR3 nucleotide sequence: TGTGCCACTTCACAGGGGGCTGGGGCCAACGTCCTGACTTTC. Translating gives CATSQGAGANVLTF.

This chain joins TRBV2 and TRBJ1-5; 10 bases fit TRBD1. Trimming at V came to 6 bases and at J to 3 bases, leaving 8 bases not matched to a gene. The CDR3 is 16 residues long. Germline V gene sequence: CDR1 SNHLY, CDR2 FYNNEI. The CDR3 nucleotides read TGTGCCAGCAGGCCCGGGACAGGGGTACTCAATCAGCCCCAGCATTTT. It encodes CASRPGTGVLNQPQHF.

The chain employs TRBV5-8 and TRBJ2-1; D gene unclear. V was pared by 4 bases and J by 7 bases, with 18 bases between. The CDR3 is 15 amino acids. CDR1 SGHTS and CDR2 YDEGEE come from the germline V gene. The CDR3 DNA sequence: TGTGCCAGCAGCGCCCGAGTATCCCCCTCTAATGAGCAGTTCTTC. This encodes CASSARVSPSNEQFF.

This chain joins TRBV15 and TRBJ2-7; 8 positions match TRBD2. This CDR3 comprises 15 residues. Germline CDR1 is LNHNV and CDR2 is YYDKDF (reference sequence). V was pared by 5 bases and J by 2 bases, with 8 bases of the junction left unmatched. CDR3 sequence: CATSLLSGSPYEQYF. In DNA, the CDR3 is TGTGCCACCAGCCTCCTCAGCGGGAGCCCCTACGAGCAGTACTTC.

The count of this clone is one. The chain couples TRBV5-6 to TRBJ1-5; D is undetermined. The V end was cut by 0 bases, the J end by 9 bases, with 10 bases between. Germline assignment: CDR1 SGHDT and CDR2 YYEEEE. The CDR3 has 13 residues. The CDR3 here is CASSLAGIGPQHF. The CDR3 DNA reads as TGTGCCAGCAGCTTGGCTGGGATTGGGCCCCAGCATTTT.

The CDR3: CASSFGTGGQSYEQYF. The CDR3 coding sequence is TGTGCCAGCAGCTTTGGGACAGGGGGGCAGTCCTACGAGCAGTACTTC. The chain links TRBV7-2 to TRBJ2-7; 11 bases fit TRBD1. Germline V gene sequence: CDR1 SGHTA, CDR2 FQGNSA. The CDR3 contains 16 residues. Losses at the gene ends were 3 bases for V and 1 base for J; bases not matched to a gene: 5.

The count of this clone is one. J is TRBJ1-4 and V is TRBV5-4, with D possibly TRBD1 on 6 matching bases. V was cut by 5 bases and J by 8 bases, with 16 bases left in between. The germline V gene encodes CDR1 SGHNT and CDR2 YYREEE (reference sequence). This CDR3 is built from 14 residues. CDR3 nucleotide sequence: TGTGCCAGCAGTATAGACAGGCGTCCCGAAAAACTGTTTTTT. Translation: CASSIDRRPEKLFF.